This entry is about one T cell receptor beta chain. Its antigen is still unknown. CDR3 length equals 14 residues. The germline gives CDR1 MDHEN, CDR2 SYDVKM. V lost 3 bases and J lost 6, with 12 bases in between. This specimen comes from a study of T cell repertoires in cytomegalovirus infection. TCRdb called the reads again in MiXCR, with one record for every CDR3 protein. The table records 140,000 to 150,000 distinct CDR3 sequences, approximately 30% of them present only once. Points from the study as a whole: HLA-C-restricted CMV clonotypes gave the most frequent clonotype in two of eight donors.

The TCR was taken from a human donor in good health (CMV status not recorded). Some clones in this sample may be carry-over from other donors' samples. The chain recombines TRBV28 with TRBJ2-1; D uncertain. Sequenced material: CD8+ T cells from cultured PBMCs, taken from culture after CMV antigen stimulation. The CDR3 sequence is CASSFGAAVNEQFF. Written as DNA, the CDR3 is TGTGCCAGCAGTTTCGGCGCGGCGGTCAATGAGCAGTTCTTC.